The 17 T cell receptor beta chains below all came from one sample that was sequenced in a study of T cell clones after liver transplantation. Libraries were prepared by immunoSEQ multiplex PCR; TCRdb keeps only in-frame clonotypes and omits some of them. The profile shows tens of thousands of clones, roughly 84% of them singletons. This material consisted of CD4+ T cells from blood, taken before liver transplant. The source of these receptors is a human donor who received a liver transplant.

The V and J genes are TRBV5-1 and TRBJ1-3; no reliable D call. V lost 4 bases, J lost 0 bases, and 8 bases lay in between. This CDR3 is 14 amino acids long. CDR1 and CDR2 (germline): SGHRS, YFSETQ. This CDR3 is CASSGESSGNTIYF. The CDR3 region has the DNA TGCGCCAGCAGCGGGGAGAGCTCTGGAAACACCATATATTTT.

The rearrangement joins TRBV7-2 to TRBJ2-7; 10 positions agree with TRBD2. V shed 3 bases, J shed 3 bases, and the junction held 5 bases outside the gene matches. Germline V gives CDR1 SGHTA, CDR2 FQGNSA. This CDR3 has 15 residues. The CDR3 sequence: CASSLGVAGGYEQYF. The CDR3 DNA is TGTGCCAGCAGCTTGGGGGTAGCGGGGGGCTACGAGCAGTACTTC.

This clone was counted between two and nine times. J is TRBJ2-1 and V is TRBV2; D is uncertain. There are 14 residues in the CDR3. V lost 2 bases and J lost 10, with 15 bases in between. CDR1 and CDR2 from the germline V gene are SNHLY and FYNNEI. The CDR3 DNA follows: TGTGCCAGCAGTGAAACCCGGGTACAAGGGGAGCAGTTCTTC. Translation gives CASSETRVQGEQFF.

The rearrangement joins TRBV7-3 to TRBJ2-5; D possibly corresponds to TRBD2 (7 bases). V gave up 10 bases and J gave up 1 base, with 19 bases separating them. The CDR3 contains 15 residues. Per germline, CDR1 SGHTA and CDR2 FQGTGA. CDR3 loop: CATIKGGIFQETQYF. In DNA, the CDR3 is TGTGCCACCATAAAGGGGGGGATCTTCCAAGAGACCCAGTACTTC.

The chain recombines TRBV28 with TRBJ2-5; perhaps D is TRBD1 or TRBD2 (6 bases each). This CDR3 spans 15 amino acids. Germline values: CDR1 MDHEN, CDR2 SYDVKM. The V and J ends lost 6 bases and 5 bases respectively, with 19 bases between them. CDR3: CASSKDSLGGETQYF. As DNA, the CDR3 is TGTGCCAGCAGCAAGGACAGTTTAGGAGGGGAGACCCAGTACTTC.

The gene calls are TRBV5-1 and TRBJ1-3, with a possible D match to TRBD1 (5 bases). The CDR3 has 17 residues. Looked up from germline, CDR1 is SGHRS and CDR2 is YFSETQ. Trimming stripped 3 bases from V and 1 base from J, with 17 bases between. The CDR3 DNA sequence: TGCGCCAGCAGCTCGACCGGGGCGGCCTCTTCTGGAAACACCATATATTTT. The encoded protein is CASSSTGAASSGNTIYF. Full variable domain (missing parts from reference TRBV5-1 and TRBJ1-3): KAGVTQTPRYLIKTRGQQVTLSCSPISGHRSVSWYQQTPGQGLQFLFEYFSETQRNKGNFPGRFSGRQFSNSRSEMNVSTLELGDSALYLCASSSTGAASSGNTIYFGEGSWLTVV.

The chain employs TRBV5-1 and TRBJ2-3, with 7 nucleotides matching TRBD1. Germline V gene data show CDR1 as SGHRS and CDR2 as YFSETQ. The V segment lost 0 bases and the J segment 0 bases; nucleotides outside the gene matches: 4. The CDR3 has 16 residues. DNA for the CDR3: TGCGCCAGCAGCTTGGATCCGACAGGGAGCACAGATACGCAGTATTTT. Translated, it gives CASSLDPTGSTDTQYF.

The chain has TRBV2 and TRBJ2-2, with 7 nucleotides matching TRBD1. V was pared by 8 bases and J by 7 bases, with 10 bases of the junction left unmatched. This CDR3 has 14 residues. Germline values: CDR1 SNHLY, CDR2 FYNNEI. The DNA for the CDR3 is TGTGCCAGCGGAGACAGGGCGTTTGGCGGGGAGCTGTTTTTT. This translates into CASGDRAFGGELFF.

The V call is TRBV14, the J call TRBJ1-4; D is possibly TRBD1 (6 bases). Germline assignment: CDR1 SGHDN and CDR2 FVKESK. V dropped 4 bases and J dropped 7 bases, with 13 bases sitting between them. The CDR3 contains 14 residues. CDR3 sequence reads: CASSPQGNAEKLFF. The CDR3 nucleotides read TGTGCCAGCAGCCCGCAGGGGAATGCTGAAAAACTGTTTTTT.

The rearrangement uses TRBV5-1 and TRBJ1-4, with TRBD1 matching 7 bases. J lost 5 bases, V lost 4 bases, and 8 bases had no gene match. The CDR3 loop spans 15 amino acids. The germline V gene encodes CDR1 SGHRS and CDR2 YFSETQ. The CDR3 protein is CASSVVDRSNEKLFF. The CDR3 DNA sequence: TGCGCCAGCAGCGTGGTGGACAGGTCGAATGAAAAACTGTTTTTT.

This clone was picked up one time. V gene TRBV6-1 combines with J gene TRBJ2-7; D is unresolved. V was pared by 2 bases and J by 6 bases, with 11 bases between. Germline CDR1 reads MNHNS; CDR2 reads SASEGT. This CDR3 is 13 amino acids long. The CDR3 sequence: CASSELGIGEQYF. In DNA, the CDR3 is TGTGCCAGCAGTGAATTAGGAATCGGCGAGCAGTACTTC.

The genes are TRBV7-9 and TRBJ2-1; D not certain. CDR1 is SEHNR and CDR2 is FQNEAQ in the germline V gene (reference sequence). Trimming removed 3 bases from V and 0 bases from J, with 6 bases in between. This CDR3 region has 14 residues. The CDR3: CASSLGNSYNEQFF. DNA of the CDR3: TGTGCCAGCAGCTTGGGAAACTCCTACAATGAGCAGTTCTTC.

The V gene is TRBV2, the J gene TRBJ2-3; D is uncertain. V was clipped by 6 bases and J by 2 bases, with 18 bases between them. Germline-derived CDR1 and CDR2 are SNHLY and FYNNEI. The CDR3 has 16 amino acids. The CDR3 sequence is CASSAWTDQVTDTQYF. CDR3 nucleotides: TGTGCCAGCAGCGCTTGGACGGACCAAGTCACAGATACGCAGTATTTT.

J is TRBJ1-5 and V is TRBV5-6; 8 positions agree with TRBD1. Trimming at V came to 0 bases and at J to 7 bases, leaving 6 bases not matched to a gene. CDR1 is SGHDT and CDR2 is YYEEEE in the germline V gene. The CDR3 spans 15 residues. The CDR3 protein is CASSLGQGARQPQHF. DNA of the CDR3: TGTGCCAGCAGCTTGGGTCAGGGGGCTCGGCAGCCCCAGCATTTT.

The rearrangement joins TRBV5-1 to TRBJ2-3, with D possibly being TRBD2 (6 bases). The V and J ends lost 9 bases and 8 bases respectively, with 25 bases between them. Germline lookup yields CDR1 SGHRS and CDR2 YFSETQ. This CDR3 is 15 amino acids long. The CDR3 sequence: CATKKDSGAQGTQYF. For the CDR3, the DNA is TGCGCCACCAAAAAAGATAGCGGCGCCCAAGGTACGCAGTATTTT.

The rearrangement links TRBV14 to TRBJ2-3; possibly TRBD2 for D (6 bases). The V gene's germline CDR1 is SGHDN and CDR2 FVKESK. This CDR3 contains 21 residues. The V and J ends lost 0 bases and 0 bases respectively, with 25 bases between them. CDR3 DNA sequence: TGTGCCAGCAGCCAAGATCGATGGTCGGGGGACCCTTCCCGAAGCACAGATACGCAGTATTTT. Protein: CASSQDRWSGDPSRSTDTQYF.

V and J are TRBV19 and TRBJ2-2; TRBD2 might be the D (5 bases). Germline CDR1 LNHDA, CDR2 SQIVND (reference sequence). This CDR3 is built from 15 residues. Trimming shortened V by 4 bases and J by 2 bases, and 11 bases separated the two germline ends. The CDR3 DNA reads as TGTGCCAGTAGTAGGACGGGAATTAACACCGGGGAGCTGTTTTTT. Its translation is CASSRTGINTGELFF.